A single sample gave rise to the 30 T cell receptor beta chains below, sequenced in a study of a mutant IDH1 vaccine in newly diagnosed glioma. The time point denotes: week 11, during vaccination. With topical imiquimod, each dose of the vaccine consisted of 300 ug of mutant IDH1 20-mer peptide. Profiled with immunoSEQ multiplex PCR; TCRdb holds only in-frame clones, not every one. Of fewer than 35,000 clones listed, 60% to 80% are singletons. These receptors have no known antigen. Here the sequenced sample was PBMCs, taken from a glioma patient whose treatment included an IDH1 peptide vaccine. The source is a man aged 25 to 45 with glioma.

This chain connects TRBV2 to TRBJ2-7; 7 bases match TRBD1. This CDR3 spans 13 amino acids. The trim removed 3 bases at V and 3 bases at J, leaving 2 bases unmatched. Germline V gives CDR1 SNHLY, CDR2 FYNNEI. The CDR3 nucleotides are TGTGCCAGCAGTGACCCAGGGGGCTACGAGCAGTACTTC. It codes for CASSDPGGYEQYF.

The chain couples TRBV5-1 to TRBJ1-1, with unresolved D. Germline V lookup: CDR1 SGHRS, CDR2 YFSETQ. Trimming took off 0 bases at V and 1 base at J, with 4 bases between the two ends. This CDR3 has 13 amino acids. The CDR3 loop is CASSLGENTEAFF. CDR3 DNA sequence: TGCGCCAGCAGCTTGGGGGAGAACACTGAAGCTTTCTTT.

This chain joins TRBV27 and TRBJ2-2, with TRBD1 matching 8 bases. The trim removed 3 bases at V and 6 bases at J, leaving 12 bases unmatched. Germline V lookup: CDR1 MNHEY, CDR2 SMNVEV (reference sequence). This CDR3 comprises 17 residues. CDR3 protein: CASSFRALGQEAGELFF. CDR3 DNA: TGTGCCAGCAGTTTCCGGGCCTTGGGACAGGAGGCCGGGGAGCTGTTTTTT.

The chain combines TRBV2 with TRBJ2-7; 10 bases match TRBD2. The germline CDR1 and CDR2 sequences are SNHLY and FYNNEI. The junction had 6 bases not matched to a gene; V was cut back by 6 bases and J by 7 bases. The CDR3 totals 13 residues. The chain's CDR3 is CASSLAGEYEQYF. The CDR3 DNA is TGTGCCAGCAGCCTAGCGGGAGAATATGAGCAGTACTTC. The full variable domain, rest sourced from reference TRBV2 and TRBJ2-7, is EPEVTQTPSHQVTQMGQEVILRCVPISNHLYFYWYRQILGQKVEFLVSFYNNEISEKSEIFDDQFSVERPDGSNFTLKIRSTKLEDSAMYFCASSLAGEYEQYFGPGTRLTVT.

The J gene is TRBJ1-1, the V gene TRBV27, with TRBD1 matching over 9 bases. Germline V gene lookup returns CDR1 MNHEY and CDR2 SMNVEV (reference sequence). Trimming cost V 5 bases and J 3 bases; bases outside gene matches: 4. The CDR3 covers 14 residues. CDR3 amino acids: CASSLTGGYTEAFF. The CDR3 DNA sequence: TGTGCCAGCAGTCTGACAGGGGGGTACACTGAAGCTTTCTTT.

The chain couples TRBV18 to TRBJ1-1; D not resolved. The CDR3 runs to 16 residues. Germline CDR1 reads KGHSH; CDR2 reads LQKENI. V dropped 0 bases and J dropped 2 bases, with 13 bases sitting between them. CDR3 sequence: CASSPPNMQHNTEAFF. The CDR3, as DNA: TGTGCCAGCTCACCACCGAATATGCAGCATAACACTGAAGCTTTCTTT.

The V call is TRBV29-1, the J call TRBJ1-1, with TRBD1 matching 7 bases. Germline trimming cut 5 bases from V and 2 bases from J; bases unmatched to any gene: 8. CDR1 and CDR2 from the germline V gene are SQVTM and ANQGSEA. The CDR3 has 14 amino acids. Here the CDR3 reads CSVLKGTANTEAFF. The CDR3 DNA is TGCAGCGTTTTAAAAGGGACAGCAAACACTGAAGCTTTCTTT.

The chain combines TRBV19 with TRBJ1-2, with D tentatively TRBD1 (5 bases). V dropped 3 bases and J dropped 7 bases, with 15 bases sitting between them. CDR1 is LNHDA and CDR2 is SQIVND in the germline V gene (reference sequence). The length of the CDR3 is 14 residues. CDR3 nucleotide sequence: TGTGCCAGTAGTATCCAGGCACCTGGGGGTGGCTACACCTTC. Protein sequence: CASSIQAPGGGYTF.

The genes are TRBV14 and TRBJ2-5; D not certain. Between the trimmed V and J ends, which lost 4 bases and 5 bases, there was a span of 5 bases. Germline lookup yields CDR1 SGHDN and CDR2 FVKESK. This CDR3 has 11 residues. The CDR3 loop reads CASSPVETQYF. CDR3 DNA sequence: TGTGCCAGCAGCCCCGTGGAGACCCAGTACTTC.

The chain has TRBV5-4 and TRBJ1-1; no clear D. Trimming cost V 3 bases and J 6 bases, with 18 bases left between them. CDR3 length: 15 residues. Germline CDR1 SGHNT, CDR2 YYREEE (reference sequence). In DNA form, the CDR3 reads TGTGCCAGCAGCTCAGGACCCGTCCTTAATCCTGAAGCTTTCTTT. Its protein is CASSSGPVLNPEAFF.

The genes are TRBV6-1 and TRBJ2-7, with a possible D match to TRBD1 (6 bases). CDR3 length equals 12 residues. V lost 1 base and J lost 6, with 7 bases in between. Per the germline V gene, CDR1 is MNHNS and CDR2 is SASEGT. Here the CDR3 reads CASSEVRGEQYF. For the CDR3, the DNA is TGTGCCAGCAGTGAAGTCAGGGGCGAGCAGTACTTC.

The chain's CDR3 is CASSVAAGNYEQYF. In DNA, the CDR3 is TGTGCCAGCAGCGTAGCAGCTGGAAACTACGAGCAGTACTTC. The chain recombines TRBV9 with TRBJ2-7; unclear D gene. V was trimmed by 0 bases and J by 3 bases, leaving 10 bases between them. Germline lookup yields CDR1 SGDLS and CDR2 YYNGEE. This CDR3 contains 14 residues.

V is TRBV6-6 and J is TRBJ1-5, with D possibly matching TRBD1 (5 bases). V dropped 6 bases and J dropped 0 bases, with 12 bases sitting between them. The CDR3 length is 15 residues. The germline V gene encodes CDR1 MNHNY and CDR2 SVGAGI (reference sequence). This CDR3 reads CASSVDSYSNQPQHF. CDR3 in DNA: TGTGCCAGCAGCGTCGACAGCTATAGCAATCAGCCCCAGCATTTT.

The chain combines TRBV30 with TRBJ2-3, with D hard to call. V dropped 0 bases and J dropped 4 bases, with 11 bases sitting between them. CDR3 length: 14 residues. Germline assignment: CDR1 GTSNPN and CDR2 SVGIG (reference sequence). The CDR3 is CAWSVKAIADTQYF. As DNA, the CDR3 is TGTGCCTGGAGTGTAAAGGCAATTGCAGATACGCAGTATTTT. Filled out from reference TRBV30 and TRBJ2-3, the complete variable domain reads SQTIHQWPATLVQPVGSPLSLECTVEGTSNPNLYWYRQAAGRGLQLLFYSVGIGQISSEVPQNLSASRPQDRQFILSSKKLLLSDSGFYLCAWSVKAIADTQYFGPGTRLTVL.

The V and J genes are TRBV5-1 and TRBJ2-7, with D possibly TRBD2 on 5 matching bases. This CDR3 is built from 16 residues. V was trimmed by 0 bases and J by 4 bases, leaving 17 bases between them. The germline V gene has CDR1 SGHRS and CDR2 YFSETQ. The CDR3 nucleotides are TGCGCCAGCAGCTTGGAGGATTTCGGGGTAGGTTACGAGCAGTACTTC. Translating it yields CASSLEDFGVGYEQYF.

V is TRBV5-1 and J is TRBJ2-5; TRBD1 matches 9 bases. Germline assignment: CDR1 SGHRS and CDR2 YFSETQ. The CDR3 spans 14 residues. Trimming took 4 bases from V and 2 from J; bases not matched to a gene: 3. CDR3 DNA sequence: TGCGCCAGCAGCCTGGGACAGGGACAAGAGACCCAGTACTTC. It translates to CASSLGQGQETQYF.

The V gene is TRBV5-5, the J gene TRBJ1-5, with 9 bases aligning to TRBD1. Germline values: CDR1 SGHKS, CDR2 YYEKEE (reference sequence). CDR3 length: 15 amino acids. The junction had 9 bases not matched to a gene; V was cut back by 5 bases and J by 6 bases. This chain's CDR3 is CASSRRDREGQPQHF. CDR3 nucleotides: TGTGCCAGCAGTCGCCGGGACAGGGAAGGTCAGCCCCAGCATTTT.

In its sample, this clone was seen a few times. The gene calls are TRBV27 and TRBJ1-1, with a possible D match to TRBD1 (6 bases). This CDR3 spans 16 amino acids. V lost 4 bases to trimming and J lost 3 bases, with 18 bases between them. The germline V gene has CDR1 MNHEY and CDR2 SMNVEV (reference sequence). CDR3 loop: CASSSLDRGVDTEAFF. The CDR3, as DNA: TGTGCCAGCAGTTCCTTGGACAGAGGAGTGGACACTGAAGCTTTCTTT.

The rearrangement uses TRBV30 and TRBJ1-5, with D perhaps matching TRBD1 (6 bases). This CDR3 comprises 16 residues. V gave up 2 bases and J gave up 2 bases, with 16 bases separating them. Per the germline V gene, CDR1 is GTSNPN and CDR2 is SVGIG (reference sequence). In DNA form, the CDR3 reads TGTGCCTGGAGTTTGAGAACAGGGATCGGCAATCAGCCCCAGCATTTT. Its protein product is CAWSLRTGIGNQPQHF.

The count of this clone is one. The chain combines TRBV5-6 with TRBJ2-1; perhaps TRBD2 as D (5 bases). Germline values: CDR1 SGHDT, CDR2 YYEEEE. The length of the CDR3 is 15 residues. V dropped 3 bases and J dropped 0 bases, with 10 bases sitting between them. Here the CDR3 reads CASSSAGASYNEQFF. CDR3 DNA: TGTGCCAGCAGCTCGGCGGGCGCCTCCTACAATGAGCAGTTCTTC.

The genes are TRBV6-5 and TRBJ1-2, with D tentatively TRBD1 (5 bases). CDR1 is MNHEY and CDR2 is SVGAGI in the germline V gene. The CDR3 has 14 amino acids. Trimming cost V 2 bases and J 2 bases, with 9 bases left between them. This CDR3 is CASSYRTPNYGYTF. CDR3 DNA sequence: TGTGCCAGCAGTTACCGGACACCCAACTATGGCTACACCTTC.

The CDR3 DNA reads as TGTGCCAGCAGCGTGACGACAGGGGGCGCCCGTGGAGATACGCAGTATTTT. Translating it yields CASSVTTGGARGDTQYF. The chain is built from TRBV9 and TRBJ2-3; 10 bases match TRBD1. This CDR3 has 17 residues. Germline CDR1 SGDLS, CDR2 YYNGEE. Trimming took 2 bases from V and 5 from J; bases not matched to a gene: 11.

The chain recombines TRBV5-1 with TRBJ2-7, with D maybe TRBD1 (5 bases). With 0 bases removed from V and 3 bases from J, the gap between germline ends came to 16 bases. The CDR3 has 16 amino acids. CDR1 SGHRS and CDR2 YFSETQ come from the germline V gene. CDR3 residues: CASSLGGSRVGYEQYF. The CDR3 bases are TGCGCCAGCAGCTTGGGTGGATCCAGGGTTGGCTACGAGCAGTACTTC.

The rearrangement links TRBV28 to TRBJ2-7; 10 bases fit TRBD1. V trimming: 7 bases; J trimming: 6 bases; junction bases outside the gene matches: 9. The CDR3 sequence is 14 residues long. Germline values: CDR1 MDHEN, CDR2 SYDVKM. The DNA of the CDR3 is TGTGCCAGCACCAGCGACAGGGGGCTTGGCGAGCAGTACTTC. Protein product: CASTSDRGLGEQYF.

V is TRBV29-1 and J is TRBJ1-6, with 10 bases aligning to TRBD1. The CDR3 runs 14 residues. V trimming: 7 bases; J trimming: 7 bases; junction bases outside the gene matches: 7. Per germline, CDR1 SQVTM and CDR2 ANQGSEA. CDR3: CSARTGGKNSPLHF. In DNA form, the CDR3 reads TGCAGCGCCCGGACAGGGGGTAAAAATTCACCCCTCCACTTT. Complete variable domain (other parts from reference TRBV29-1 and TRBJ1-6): SAVISQKPSRDICQRGTSLTIQCQVDSQVTMMFWYRQQPGQSLTLIATANQGSEATYESGFVIDKFPISRPNLTFSTLTVSNMSPEDSSIYLCSARTGGKNSPLHFGNGTRLTVT.

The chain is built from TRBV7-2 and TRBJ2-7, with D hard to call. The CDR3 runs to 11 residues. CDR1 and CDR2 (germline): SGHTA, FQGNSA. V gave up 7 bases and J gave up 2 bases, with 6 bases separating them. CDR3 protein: CASKGPYEQYF. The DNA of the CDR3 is TGTGCCAGCAAGGGTCCCTACGAGCAGTACTTC. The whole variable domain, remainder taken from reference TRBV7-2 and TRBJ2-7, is GAGVSQSPSNKVTEKGKDVELRCDPISGHTALYWYRQSLGQGLEFLIYFQGNSAPDKSGLPSDRFSAERTGGSVSTLTIQRTQQEDSAVYLCASKGPYEQYFGPGTRLTVT.

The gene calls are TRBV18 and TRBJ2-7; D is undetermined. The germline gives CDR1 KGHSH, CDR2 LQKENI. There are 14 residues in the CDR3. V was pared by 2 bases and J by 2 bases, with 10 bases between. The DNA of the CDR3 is TGTGCCAGCTCACCATATCAGTCTACCTACGAGCAGTACTTC. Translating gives CASSPYQSTYEQYF. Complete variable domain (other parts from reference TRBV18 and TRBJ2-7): NAGVMQNPRHLVRRRGQEARLRCSPMKGHSHVYWYRQLPEEGLKFMVYLQKENIIDESGMPKERFSAEFPKEGPSILRIQQVVRGDSAAYFCASSPYQSTYEQYFGPGTRLTVT.

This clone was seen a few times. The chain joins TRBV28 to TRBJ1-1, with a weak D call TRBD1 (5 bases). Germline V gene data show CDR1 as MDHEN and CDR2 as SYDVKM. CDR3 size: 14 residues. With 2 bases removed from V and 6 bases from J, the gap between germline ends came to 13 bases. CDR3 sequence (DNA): TGTGCCAGCAGTTTACGAGACAGAGCTCCTGAAGCTTTCTTT. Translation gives CASSLRDRAPEAFF.

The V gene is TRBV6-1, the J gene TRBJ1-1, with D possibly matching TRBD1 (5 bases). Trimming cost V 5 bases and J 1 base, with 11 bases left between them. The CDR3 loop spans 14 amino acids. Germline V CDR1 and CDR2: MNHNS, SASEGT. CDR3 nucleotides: TGTGCCAGCAGTTCTATGGGGGAGAACACTGAAGCTTTCTTT. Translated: CASSSMGENTEAFF.

CDR3 loop: CASDGGVAGNTIYF. The CDR3 nucleotides read TGCGCCAGCGATGGAGGGGTGGCTGGAAACACCATATATTTT. The chain combines TRBV5-1 with TRBJ1-3, with a possible D match to TRBD1 (5 bases). CDR1 is SGHRS and CDR2 is YFSETQ in the germline V gene. The CDR3 is 14 amino acids. Trimming removed 7 bases at V and 2 bases at J, with 13 bases between.